This is a list of T cell receptor beta chains from one sample in a study of neurological immune-mediated disorders. Via MiXCR, TCRdb re-called the 5' RACE reads, giving one row per CDR3 protein. The table lists approximately 100,000 distinct CDR3 sequences, around 3.5% of them singletons, with about 3% in the top ten. What was sequenced was PBMCs. These receptors all stem from a woman aged 45-65 years with multiple sclerosis. The CDR3 runs from the conserved cysteine through the conserved F or W. D genes are given only for firm matches. A row's size may be missing; if present it is once, few, many or a size class.

TRBV15	TRBJ2-2	many	-	TGTGCCACCAGCAGAGATGTTGGAGGGGGGAACACCGGGGAGCTGTTTTTT	CATSRDVGGGNTGELFF
TRBV7-2	TRBJ1-1	many	-	TGTGCCAGCAGCTTCGGACAGATAGAAGCTTTCTTT	CASSFGQIEAFF
TRBV10-2	TRBJ2-3	few	TRBD2	TGCGCCAGCAGTGAGAGGGCGGGGGTTTCTACAGATACGCAGTATTTT	CASSERAGVSTDTQYF
TRBV6-5	TRBJ1-2	-	-	TGTGCCAGCAGTTACTCGACTGATCCGAGAAAGAGAAGGAATGGCTACACCTTC	CASSYSTDPRKRRNGYTF
TRBV20-1	TRBJ1-3	many	-	TGCAGTGCTAGAGTCCCGACCTCCACAGGCCGATGGGGAAACACCATATATTTT	CSARVPTSTGRWGNTIYF
TRBV3-1	TRBJ1-5	many	-	TGTGCCAGCAGCCAAGACTGGTCGCAGCCCCAGCATTTT	CASSQDWSQPQHF
TRBV5-1	TRBJ2-7	many	TRBD2	TGCGCCAGCAGCCTATATGGGGGGGGCTCCTACGAGCAGTACTTC	CASSLYGGGSYEQYF
TRBV12-3/TRBV12-4	TRBJ1-2	many	-	TGTGCCAGCAGTTTATTGTACAGAGCGGCTCACACCTTC	CASSLLYRAAHTF
TRBV7-9	TRBJ2-7	many	TRBD2	TGTGCCAGCAGCTCAGCGGGGCGGGGGTACGAGCAGTACTTC	CASSSAGRGYEQYF
TRBV5-6	TRBJ2-3	-	TRBD2	TGTGCCAGCAGGGCGACCGGGACTAGAACAGATACGCAGTATTTT	CASRATGTRTDTQYF
TRBV6-5	TRBJ1-1	many	-	TGTGCCAGCCGTCGGGATCGTTGGGCCCTTGAAGCTTTCTTT	CASRRDRWALEAFF
TRBV12-3/TRBV12-4	TRBJ2-7	many	TRBD1	TGTGCCAGCAGCCTGACAGGGTCCCTCTACGAGCAGTACTTC	CASSLTGSLYEQYF
TRBV28	TRBJ1-3	many	-	TGTGCCAGCAGTCCGCCGAGGTCACCAGGAAACACCATATATTTT	CASSPPRSPGNTIYF
TRBV12-2	TRBJ2-1	-	-	TGTGCAAGTCGCTTAGAGGGAACTAGCGGGGTGGTTATACACGATGAGCAGTTCTTC	CASRLEGTSGVVIHDEQFF
TRBV7-7	TRBJ1-1	many	-	TGTGCCATTTCCCCGGGGACCAACACTGAAGCTTTCTTT	CAISPGTNTEAFF
TRBV6-5	TRBJ1-5	many	-	TGTGCCAGCAGTTTGAGGATTAATCAGCCCCAGCATTTT	CASSLRINQPQHF
TRBV5-1	TRBJ2-1	many	-	TGCGCCAGCAGCTTGGAGGGACACCCATACAATGAGCAGTTCTTC	CASSLEGHPYNEQFF
TRBV7-2	TRBJ2-3	many	-	TGTGCCAGCAGCTTAGAGCGCACAGATACGCAGTATTTT	CASSLERTDTQYF
TRBV4-3	TRBJ2-7	many	TRBD2	TGCGCCAGCAGCCAATGGGGGGGGTACGAGCAGTACTTC	CASSQWGGYEQYF
TRBV5-6	TRBJ2-5	many	-	TGTGCCAGCAGCTTGTGGTACCAAGAGACCCAGTACTTC	CASSLWYQETQYF
TRBV2	TRBJ2-7	few	-	TGTGCCAGCAAGGAGGGGGGAACCGAGCAGTACTTC	CASKEGGTEQYF
TRBV5-1	TRBJ2-7	many	-	TGCGCCAGCAGCTTGACCAGGGACGAGCAGTACTTC	CASSLTRDEQYF
TRBV12-3/TRBV12-4	TRBJ2-2	many	-	TGTGCCACGCGTGGGACAATGAACACCGGGGAGCTGTTTTTT	CATRGTMNTGELFF
TRBV15	TRBJ2-2	many	TRBD1	TGTGCCACCAGCACTAGACAGGGGAGGAGCGGGGAGCTGTTTTTT	CATSTRQGRSGELFF
TRBV7-2	TRBJ2-7	many	-	TGTGCCAGCAGCTTAGCCGGTAGGGCCGGGTCCTACGAGCAGTACTTC	CASSLAGRAGSYEQYF
TRBV5-1	TRBJ2-5	-	-	TGCGACAGCAGCATCAACCAAGAGACCCAGTACTTC	CDSSINQETQYF
TRBV10-2	TRBJ2-5	many	-	TGCGCCAGCAGTGAGAAAGGACTAACTGGAGAGACCCAGTACTTC	CASSEKGLTGETQYF
TRBV5-1	TRBJ2-1	many	TRBD2	TGCGCCAGCAGCCTCGGGGGGGGCCCCAATGAGCAGTTCTTC	CASSLGGGPNEQFF
TRBV14	TRBJ1-6	many	-	TGTGCCAGCAGCCAAGTTGGCCACCACCCATATAATTCACCCCTCCACTTT	CASSQVGHHPYNSPLHF
TRBV12-3/TRBV12-4	TRBJ2-5	many	TRBD2	TGTGCCAGCAGATTTAGCGGGGCCTGGGGAGAGACCCAGTACTTC	CASRFSGAWGETQYF
TRBV28	TRBJ1-6	many	-	TGTGCCAGCAGGCAGAGGACAGAAAATTCACCCCTCCACTTT	CASRQRTENSPLHF
TRBV20-1	TRBJ2-7	many	TRBD1	TGCAGAGCCGGACAGGGGAACTACGAGCAGTACTTC	CRAGQGNYEQYF
TRBV29-1	TRBJ2-7	many	TRBD2	TGCAGCGTTGTAGGCGGGGGGGGAGCCTACGAGCAGTACTTC	CSVVGGGGAYEQYF
TRBV11-2	TRBJ2-7	many	-	TGTGCCAGCAGCTTAGATCACGGGGGCCCCTACGAGCAGTACTTC	CASSLDHGGPYEQYF
TRBV5-1	TRBJ1-1	many	TRBD1	TGCGCCAGCAGCCGACAGGGGGCGCGGAACACTGAAGCTTTCTTT	CASSRQGARNTEAFF